This TCR beta chain was documented in a study of T-cell memory formation after mild COVID-19 (dated by TCRdb to the early 2020s). Some background on the complete study: TCR sequence clusters from the two donors were largely donor specific. In a couple of donors, T-cell clones that expanded and contracted after mild COVID-19 were tracked by sequencing TCRalpha and TCRbeta repertoires over time. Two young, previously healthy adult volunteers, one female and one male, were included in the cohort.

General findings and caveats noted by the study authors: Only a couple of mild cases were covered by the study, and larger cohorts that include severe cases with pre-infection samples were considered necessary. The second-wave clones that peaked on day 37 were not confirmed to be SARS-CoV-2 specific. Balanced CD4/CD8 phenotypes were observed for clones contracting from day 15 to 85, whereas a bias towards CD4+ was observed for a second wave of clones expanding from day 15 to 37. Some responding clones were detected in pre-infection memory, which suggested that pre-existing cross-reactive memory T cells had joined the SARS-CoV-2 response. Contracting CD4+ clones were found mainly in CM and EM memory subsets, while CD8+ clones were enriched in EMRA.

This clonotype came up a few times. Its antigen remains undetermined. No base quality values were provided; no much bigger clone lies one nucleotide off. Ficoll-Paque density gradient centrifugation was the method used to isolate PBMCs. The sequencing machine was an Illumina NovaSeq 6000. Using 5'RACE with constant-segment primers, TCRalpha and TCRbeta cDNA libraries were constructed, with sample barcodes and unique molecular identifiers added in the process. Trizol reagent was used to extract RNA from every sample. The libraries were amplified in two PCR steps, and the second step added a second sample barcode and Illumina TruSeq adapters. Libraries were sequenced on an Illumina NovaSeq with 2 x 150 bp paired-end reads. Processing in the source paper ran as follows. With migec v1.2.7, reads were demultiplexed and then collapsed into UMI-guided consensus sequences. Using mixcr v2.1.11, the UMI consensuses were aligned to TRA and TRB V and J templates and assembled into clonotypes. Clonotypes were classified as expanded or contracted when called significant by both edgeR and NoisET, with noise models trained on biological replicates. For edgeR calls, the cutoffs were a false discovery rate-adjusted p below 0.01 and a log2 fold-change threshold of 1. As an exploratory analysis of dynamics, max-normalized trajectories of the 1000 most abundant clonotypes were examined with PCA combined with hierarchical clustering. The CD4 or CD8 phenotype of responding clones was assigned using the separately sequenced CD4+ and CD8+ repertoires. TCRdb passed the public sequencing reads through fastp at Q25 and MiXCR, retaining productive beta sequences. Rows are unified per CDR3 protein, each entry keeping the most common DNA and genes. The V and J calls shown here were made by TCRdb, not taken from the authors' results. The sample has roughly 500,000 distinct CDR3 sequences on record, about 20% of them singletons. The leading ten clones occupy approximately 13% of the sample.

The germline V gene yields SGHRS for CDR1 and YFSETQ for CDR2. From its cysteine to its phenylalanine, the CDR3 spans 19 amino acids. Left in the record is the CDR3 DNA by itself, 57 bases read in frame from the first base. Clipping removes 4 bases from V and 2 bases from J, with 12 as the unmatched junction base count. The V and J segments used are TRBV5-1 and TRBJ2-3; TRBD2 agrees with 14 junctional bases. This sequence originates from an adult woman who had mild COVID-19 (a few samples of this study predate the infection). The sample titles of this study are shuffled in the database, so cell type and time point are left out; the donor was told from shared clones. Sequencing input: PBMCs or a T cell subset sorted from them (not recorded which). The CDR3 reads CASSPPPGTSGGVTDTQYF. The nucleotides are TGCGCCAGCAGCCCGCCCCCCGGGACTAGCGGGGGAGTCACAGATACGCAGTATTTT.